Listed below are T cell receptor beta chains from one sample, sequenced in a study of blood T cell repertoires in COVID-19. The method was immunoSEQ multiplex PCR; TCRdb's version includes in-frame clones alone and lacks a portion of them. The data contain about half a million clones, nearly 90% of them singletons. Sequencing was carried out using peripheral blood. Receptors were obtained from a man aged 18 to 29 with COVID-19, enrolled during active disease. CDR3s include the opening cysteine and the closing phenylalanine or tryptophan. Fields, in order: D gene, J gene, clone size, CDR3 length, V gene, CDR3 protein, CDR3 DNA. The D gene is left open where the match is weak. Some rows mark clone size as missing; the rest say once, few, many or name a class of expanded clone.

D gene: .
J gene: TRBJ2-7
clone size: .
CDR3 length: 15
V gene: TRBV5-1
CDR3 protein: CASSLDRRGGNEQYF
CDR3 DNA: TGCGCCAGCAGCTTGGACCGGCGAGGAGGGAACGAGCAGTACTTC

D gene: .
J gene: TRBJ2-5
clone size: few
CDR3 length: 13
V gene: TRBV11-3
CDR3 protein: CASNRLVGETQYF
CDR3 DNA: TGTGCCAGCAACAGACTAGTGGGAGAGACCCAGTACTTC

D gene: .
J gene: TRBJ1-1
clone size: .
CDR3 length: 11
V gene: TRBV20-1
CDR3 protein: CSARVLTEAFF
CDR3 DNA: TGCAGTGCTAGAGTACTCACTGAAGCTTTCTTT

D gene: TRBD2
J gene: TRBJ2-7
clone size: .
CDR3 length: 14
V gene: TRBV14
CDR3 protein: CASSQGGISYEQYF
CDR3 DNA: TGTGCCAGCAGCCAGGGAGGGATCTCCTACGAGCAGTACTTC

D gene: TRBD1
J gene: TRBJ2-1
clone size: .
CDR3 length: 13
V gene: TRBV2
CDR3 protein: CASSVDWPGGQFF
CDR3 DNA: TGTGCCAGCAGCGTGGACTGGCCAGGGGGGCAGTTCTTC

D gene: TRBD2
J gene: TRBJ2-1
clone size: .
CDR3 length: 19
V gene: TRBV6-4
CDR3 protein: CASSRGPGLAGGRANEQFF
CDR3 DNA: TGTGCCAGCAGTAGAGGCCCAGGACTAGCGGGAGGTAGAGCTAATGAGCAGTTCTTC

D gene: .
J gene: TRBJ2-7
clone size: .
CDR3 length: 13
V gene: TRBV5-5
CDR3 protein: CASSLTGNYEQYF
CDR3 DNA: TGTGCCAGCAGCTTGACAGGGAACTACGAGCAGTACTTC

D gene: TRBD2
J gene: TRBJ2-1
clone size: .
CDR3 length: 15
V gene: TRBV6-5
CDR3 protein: CASGPVAGGANEQFF
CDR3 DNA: TGTGCCAGCGGCCCGGTAGCGGGAGGGGCCAATGAGCAGTTCTTC

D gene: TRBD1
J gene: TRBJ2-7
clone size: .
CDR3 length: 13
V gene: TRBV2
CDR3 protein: CASSPTGFHEQYF
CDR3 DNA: TGTGCCAGCAGTCCGACAGGGTTCCACGAGCAGTACTTC

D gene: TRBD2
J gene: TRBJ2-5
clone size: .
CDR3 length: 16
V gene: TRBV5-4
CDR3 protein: CASSLLSGGRGETQYF
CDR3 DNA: TGTGCCAGCAGCTTGTTAAGCGGGGGCAGGGGAGAGACCCAGTACTTC

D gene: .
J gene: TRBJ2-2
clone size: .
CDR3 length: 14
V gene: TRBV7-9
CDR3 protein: CASRSDRNTGELFF
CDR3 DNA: TGTGCCAGCAGATCAGACAGGAACACCGGGGAGCTGTTTTTT

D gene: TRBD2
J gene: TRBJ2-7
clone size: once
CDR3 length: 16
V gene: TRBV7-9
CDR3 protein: CASSLGLAGAAYEQYF
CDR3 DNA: TGTGCCAGCAGCTTGGGACTAGCGGGAGCGGCCTACGAGCAGTACTTC

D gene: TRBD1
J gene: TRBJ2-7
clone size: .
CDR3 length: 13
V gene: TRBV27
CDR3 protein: CATRRDRSYEQYF
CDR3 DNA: TGTGCCACCCGGCGGGACAGGTCCTACGAGCAGTACTTC

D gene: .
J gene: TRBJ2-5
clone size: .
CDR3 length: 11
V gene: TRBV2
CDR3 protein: CASTGDLAQYF
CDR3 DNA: TGTGCCAGCACTGGAGATCTGGCCCAGTACTTC

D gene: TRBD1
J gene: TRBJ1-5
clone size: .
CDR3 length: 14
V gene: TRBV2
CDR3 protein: CASEPGQGEQPQHF
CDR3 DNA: TGTGCCAGTGAACCGGGACAGGGGGAACAGCCCCAGCATTTT

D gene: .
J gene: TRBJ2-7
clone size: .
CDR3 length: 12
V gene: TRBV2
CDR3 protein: CASSPSRGEQYF
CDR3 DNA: TGTGCCAGCAGTCCCTCGAGGGGGGAGCAGTACTTC